This T cell receptor beta chain was profiled in a study of blood T cells in healthy people across ages. From germline, CDR1 is SGHTA and CDR2 FQGNSA. CDR3 length equals 16 residues. Trimming took off 4 bases at V and 6 bases at J, with 21 bases between the two ends. This clonotype was counted many times. Using a J-beta primer mix together with a sample-barcoded 5' primer, a second PCR was run for about 7 to 12 cycles. Each cDNA molecule was tagged by a template-switch adaptor with 12 random nucleotides. One entry per CDR3 protein, called by TCRdb with MiXCR from the 5' RACE reads. In the table there are about 770,000 distinct CDR3 sequences, more than 40% of which are singletons.

V and J are TRBV7-2 and TRBJ1-2, with a weak D call TRBD1 (5 bases). The sample comprised blood. This TCR came from a man aged 55-75 years in good health. CDR3 sequence (DNA): TGTGCCAGCAGCTCTGCCCCCCCTGGGGCACAAGATGGCTACACCTTC. This codes for CASSSAPPGAQDGYTF.